Presented here are 3 T cell receptor beta chains from one specimen sequenced in a study of T cells in localized non-small cell lung cancer. Sequencing was performed with immunoSEQ multiplex PCR; in TCRdb, only in-frame clones are kept and a portion is missing. The sample holds approximately 30,000 clones, approximately 72% seen once. The input for sequencing was peripheral blood, taken before any cancer treatment. These receptors were collected from a male donor older than 55 with stage II squamous cell lung carcinoma.

This chain uses TRBV7-3 with TRBJ2-1; D unresolved. Germline CDR1 reads SGHTA; CDR2 reads FQGTGA. The CDR3 has 16 amino acids. V was pared by 4 bases and J by 6 bases, with 19 bases between. The CDR3 reads CASSSPRPVWANEQFF. Here the CDR3 DNA reads TGTGCCAGCAGCTCCCCCCGCCCCGTTTGGGCCAATGAGCAGTTCTTC.

This clone was counted only a few times. The rearrangement joins TRBV11-2 to TRBJ1-3; D possibly corresponds to TRBD1 (5 bases). In germline, CDR1 is SGHAT, CDR2 FQNNGV. Trimming left V 4 bases short and J 0 bases short, with 13 bases between. The CDR3 is 16 residues long. CDR3 DNA: TGTGCCAGCAGCTGGAGCGGACACAGCTCTGGAAACACCATATATTTT. Translated, it gives CASSWSGHSSGNTIYF.

The rearrangement joins TRBV6-6 to TRBJ2-1; D gene unclear. V lost 6 bases and J 8 bases, leaving 14 bases between the germline ends. The germline V gene encodes CDR1 MNHNY and CDR2 SVGAGI (reference sequence). This CDR3 spans 13 amino acids. The CDR3 DNA sequence: TGTGCCAGCAGGGCAGGCCCCGCCGATGAGCAGTTCTTC. Protein product: CASRAGPADEQFF.